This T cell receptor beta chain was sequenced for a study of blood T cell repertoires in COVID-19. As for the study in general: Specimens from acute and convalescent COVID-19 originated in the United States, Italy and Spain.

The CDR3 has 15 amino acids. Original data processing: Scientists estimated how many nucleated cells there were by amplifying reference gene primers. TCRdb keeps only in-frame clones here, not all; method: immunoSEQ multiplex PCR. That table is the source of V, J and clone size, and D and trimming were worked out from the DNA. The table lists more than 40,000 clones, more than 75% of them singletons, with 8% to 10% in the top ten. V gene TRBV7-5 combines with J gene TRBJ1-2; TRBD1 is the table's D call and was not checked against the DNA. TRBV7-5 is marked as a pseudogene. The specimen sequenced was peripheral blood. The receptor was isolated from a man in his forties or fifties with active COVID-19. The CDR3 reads CARSIGTARPHGYTF. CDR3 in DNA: TGTGCCAGAAGCATCGGGACAGCCCGGCCCCATGGCTACACCTTC.